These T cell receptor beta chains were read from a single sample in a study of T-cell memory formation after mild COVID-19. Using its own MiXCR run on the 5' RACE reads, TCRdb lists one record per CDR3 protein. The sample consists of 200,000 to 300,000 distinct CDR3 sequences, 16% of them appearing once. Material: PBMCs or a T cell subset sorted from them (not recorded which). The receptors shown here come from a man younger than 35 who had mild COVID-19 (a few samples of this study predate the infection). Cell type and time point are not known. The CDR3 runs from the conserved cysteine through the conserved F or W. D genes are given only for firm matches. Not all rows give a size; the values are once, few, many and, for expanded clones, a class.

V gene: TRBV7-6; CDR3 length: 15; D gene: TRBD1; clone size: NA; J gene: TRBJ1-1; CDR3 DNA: TGTGCCAGCAGCTCTAACAGGGGGCGTGGGACTGAAGCTTTCTTT; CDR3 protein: CASSSNRGRGTEAFF
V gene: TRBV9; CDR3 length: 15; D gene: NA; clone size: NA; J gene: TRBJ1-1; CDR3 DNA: TGTGCCAGCAGCGTAGTTTTGGGGAGGAACACTGAAGCTTTCTTT; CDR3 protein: CASSVVLGRNTEAFF
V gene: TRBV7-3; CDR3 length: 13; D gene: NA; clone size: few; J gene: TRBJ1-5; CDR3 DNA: TGTGCCAGCAGCTTAGGCTTCGGTCAGCCCCAGCATTTT; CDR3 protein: CASSLGFGQPQHF
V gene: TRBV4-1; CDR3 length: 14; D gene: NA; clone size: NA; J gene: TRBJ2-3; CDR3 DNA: TGCGCCAGCGGAAACAGGGCGGACCCAGATACGCAGTATTTT; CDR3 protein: CASGNRADPDTQYF
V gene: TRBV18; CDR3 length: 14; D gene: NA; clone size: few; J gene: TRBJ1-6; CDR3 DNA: TGTGCCAGCTCACCGAATCGGGAAAGTTCACCCCTCCACTTT; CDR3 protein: CASSPNRESSPLHF
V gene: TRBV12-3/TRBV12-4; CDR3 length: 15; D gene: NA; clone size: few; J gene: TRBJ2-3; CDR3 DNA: TGTGCCAGCAAACCCAAACGGGGAACCACAGATACGCAGTATTTT; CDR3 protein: CASKPKRGTTDTQYF
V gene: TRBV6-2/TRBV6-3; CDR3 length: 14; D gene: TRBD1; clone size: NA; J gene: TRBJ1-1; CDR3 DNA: TGTGCCAGCAGTCAACAGGGGGCAAGGACTGAAGCTTTCTTT; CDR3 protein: CASSQQGARTEAFF
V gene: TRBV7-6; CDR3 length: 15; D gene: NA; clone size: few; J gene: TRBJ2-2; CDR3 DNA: TGTGCCAGCAGCTTACCGCAGGGACCCGCCGGGGAGCTGTTTTTT; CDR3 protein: CASSLPQGPAGELFF
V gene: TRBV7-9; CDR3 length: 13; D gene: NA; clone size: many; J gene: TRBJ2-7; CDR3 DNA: TGTGCCAGCAGCCGGCCGAGCTCCTACGAGCAGTACTTC; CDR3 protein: CASSRPSSYEQYF
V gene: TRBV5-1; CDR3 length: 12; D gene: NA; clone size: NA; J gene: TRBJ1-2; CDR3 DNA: TGCGCCAGCAGCTTGTGGTCATATGGCTACACCTTC; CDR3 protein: CASSLWSYGYTF
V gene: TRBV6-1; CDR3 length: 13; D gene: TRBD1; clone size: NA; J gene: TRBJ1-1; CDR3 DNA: TGTGCCAGCAAAACATTGGACAGGATTAAAGCTTTCTTT; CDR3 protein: CASKTLDRIKAFF
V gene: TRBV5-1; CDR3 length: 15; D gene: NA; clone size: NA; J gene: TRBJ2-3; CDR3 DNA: TGCGCCAGCAGCCAGCAGGGACTTAGCACAGATACGCAGTATTTT; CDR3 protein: CASSQQGLSTDTQYF
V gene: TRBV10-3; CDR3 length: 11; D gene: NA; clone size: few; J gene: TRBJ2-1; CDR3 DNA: TGTGCCATCAGACTGGGGGATGAGCAGTTCTTC; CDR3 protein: CAIRLGDEQFF
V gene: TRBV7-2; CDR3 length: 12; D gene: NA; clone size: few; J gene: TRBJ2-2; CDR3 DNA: TGTGCCAGCAGCTTCTACCGGGGGGAGCTGTTTTTT; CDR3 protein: CASSFYRGELFF
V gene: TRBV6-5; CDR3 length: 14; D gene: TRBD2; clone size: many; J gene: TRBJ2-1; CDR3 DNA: TGTGCCAGCAGGACTAGCGGGGGCCTCAATGAGCAGTTCTTC; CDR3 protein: CASRTSGGLNEQFF
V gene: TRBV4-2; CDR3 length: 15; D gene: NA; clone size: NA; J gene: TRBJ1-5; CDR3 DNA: TGTGCCAGCAGCCAAGAGAAGGAACTTAACCAGCCCCAGCATTTT; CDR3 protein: CASSQEKELNQPQHF
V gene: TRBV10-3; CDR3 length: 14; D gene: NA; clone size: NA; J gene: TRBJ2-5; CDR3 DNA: TGTGCCATCAGTGAGCTTCCAAACGGGCCGACCCAGTACTTC; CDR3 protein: CAISELPNGPTQYF
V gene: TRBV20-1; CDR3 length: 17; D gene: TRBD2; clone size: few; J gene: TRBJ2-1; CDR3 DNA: TGCAGTGCTAGAATGGGACGGACGGGGGGGCCTCGGGATGAGCAGTTCTTC; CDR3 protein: CSARMGRTGGPRDEQFF
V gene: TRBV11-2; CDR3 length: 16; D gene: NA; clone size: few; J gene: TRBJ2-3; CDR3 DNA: TGTGCCAGCAGCTTGAGGCTGGCACAGATACGAGATACGCAGTATTTT; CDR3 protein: CASSLRLAQIRDTQYF
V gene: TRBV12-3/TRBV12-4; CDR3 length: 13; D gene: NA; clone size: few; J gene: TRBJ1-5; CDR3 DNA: TGTGCAAGTACCGGGGGCAGCAATCAGCCCCAGCATTTT; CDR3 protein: CASTGGSNQPQHF
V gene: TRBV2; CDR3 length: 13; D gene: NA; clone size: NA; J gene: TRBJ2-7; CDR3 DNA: TGTGCCAGCAGTGTCTTGCAGAACTACGAGCAGTACTTC; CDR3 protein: CASSVLQNYEQYF
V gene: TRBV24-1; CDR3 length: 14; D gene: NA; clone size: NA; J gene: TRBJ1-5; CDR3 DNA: TGTGCCACCAGTGATACCCCAGAGGAGAAGCCCCAGCATTTT; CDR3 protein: CATSDTPEEKPQHF